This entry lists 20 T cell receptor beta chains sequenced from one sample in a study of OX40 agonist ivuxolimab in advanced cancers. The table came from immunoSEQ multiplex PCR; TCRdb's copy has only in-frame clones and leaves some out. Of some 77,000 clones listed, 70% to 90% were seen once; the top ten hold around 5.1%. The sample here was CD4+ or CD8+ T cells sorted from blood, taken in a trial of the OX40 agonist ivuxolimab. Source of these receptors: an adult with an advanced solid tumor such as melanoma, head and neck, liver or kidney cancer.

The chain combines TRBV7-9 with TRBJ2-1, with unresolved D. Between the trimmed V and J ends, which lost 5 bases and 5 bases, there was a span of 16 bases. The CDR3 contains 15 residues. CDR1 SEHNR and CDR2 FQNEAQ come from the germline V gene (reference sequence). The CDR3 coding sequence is TGTGCCAGCAGCCCCACCGGCGGCATAAACAATGAGCAGTTCTTC. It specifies CASSPTGGINNEQFF.

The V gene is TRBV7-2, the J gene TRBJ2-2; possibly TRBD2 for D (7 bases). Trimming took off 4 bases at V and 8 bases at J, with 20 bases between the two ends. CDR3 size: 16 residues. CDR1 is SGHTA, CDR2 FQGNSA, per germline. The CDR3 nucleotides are TGTGCCAGCAGCTCCTCCCGAGGGGGGGATAGGGGGGAGCTGTTTTTT. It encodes CASSSSRGGDRGELFF. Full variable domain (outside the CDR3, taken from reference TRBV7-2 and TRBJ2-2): GAGVSQSPSNKVTEKGKDVELRCDPISGHTALYWYRQSLGQGLEFLIYFQGNSAPDKSGLPSDRFSAERTGGSVSTLTIQRTQQEDSAVYLCASSSSRGGDRGELFFGEGSRLTVL.

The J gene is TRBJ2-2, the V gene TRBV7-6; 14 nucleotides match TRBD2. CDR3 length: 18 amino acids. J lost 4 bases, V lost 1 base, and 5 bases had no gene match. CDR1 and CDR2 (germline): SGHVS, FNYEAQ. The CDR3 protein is CASSLGLAGGPGTGELFF. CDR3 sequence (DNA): TGTGCCAGCAGCTTAGGACTAGCGGGGGGGCCCGGCACCGGGGAGCTGTTTTTT. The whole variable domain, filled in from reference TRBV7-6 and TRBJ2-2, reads GAGVSQSPRYKVTKRGQDVALRCDPISGHVSLYWYRQALGQGPEFLTYFNYEAQQDKSGLPNDRFSAERPEGSISTLTIQRTEQRDSAMYRCASSLGLAGGPGTGELFFGEGSRLTVL.

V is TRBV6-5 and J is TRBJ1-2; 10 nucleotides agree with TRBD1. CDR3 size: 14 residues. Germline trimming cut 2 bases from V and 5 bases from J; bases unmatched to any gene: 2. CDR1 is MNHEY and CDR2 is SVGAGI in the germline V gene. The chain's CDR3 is CASSYRDRGYGYTF. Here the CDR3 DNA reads TGTGCCAGCAGTTACCGGGACAGGGGATATGGCTACACCTTC.

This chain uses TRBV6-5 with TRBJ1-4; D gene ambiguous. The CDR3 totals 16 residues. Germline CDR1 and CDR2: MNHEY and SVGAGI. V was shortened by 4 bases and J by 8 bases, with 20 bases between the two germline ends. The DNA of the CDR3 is TGTGCCAGCAGTTCCGTGACCCCCAAAACTGGGGAAAAACTGTTTTTT. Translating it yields CASSSVTPKTGEKLFF.

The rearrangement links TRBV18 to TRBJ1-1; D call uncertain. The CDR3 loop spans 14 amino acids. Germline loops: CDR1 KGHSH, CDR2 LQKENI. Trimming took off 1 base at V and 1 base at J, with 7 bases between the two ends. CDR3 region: CASSPLDKNTEAFF. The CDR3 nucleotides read TGTGCCAGCTCACCACTCGACAAGAACACTGAAGCTTTCTTT.

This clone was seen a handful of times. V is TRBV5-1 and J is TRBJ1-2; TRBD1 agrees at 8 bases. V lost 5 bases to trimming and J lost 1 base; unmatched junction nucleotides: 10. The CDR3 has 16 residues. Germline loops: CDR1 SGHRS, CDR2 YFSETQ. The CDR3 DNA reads TGCGCCAGCAGACCTAGACCGGGACAGGATAACTATGGCTACACCTTC. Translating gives CASRPRPGQDNYGYTF.

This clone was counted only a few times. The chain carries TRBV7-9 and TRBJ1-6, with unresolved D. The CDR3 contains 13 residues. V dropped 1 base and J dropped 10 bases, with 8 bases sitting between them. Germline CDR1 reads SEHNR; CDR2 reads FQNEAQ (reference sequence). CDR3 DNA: TGTGCCAGCAGCTTAGACCCGGGCTCACCCCTCCACTTT. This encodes CASSLDPGSPLHF.

CDR3 sequence reads: CASSLRQGQNSPLHF. DNA of the CDR3: TGTGCCAGCAGCCTTCGACAGGGCCAAAATTCACCCCTCCACTTT. The V gene is TRBV7-2, the J gene TRBJ1-6; 7 bases line up with TRBD1. The CDR3 contains 15 residues. CDR1 and CDR2 from the germline V gene are SGHTA and FQGNSA. V was clipped by 5 bases and J by 7 bases; unmatched bases: 8. Complete variable domain (other parts from reference TRBV7-2 and TRBJ1-6): GAGVSQSPSNKVTEKGKDVELRCDPISGHTALYWYRQSLGQGLEFLIYFQGNSAPDKSGLPSDRFSAERTGGSVSTLTIQRTQQEDSAVYLCASSLRQGQNSPLHFGNGTRLTVT.

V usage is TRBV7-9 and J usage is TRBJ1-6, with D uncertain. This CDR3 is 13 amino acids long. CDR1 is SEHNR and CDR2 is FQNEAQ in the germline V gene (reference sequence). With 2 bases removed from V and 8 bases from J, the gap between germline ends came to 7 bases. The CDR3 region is CASSLKVDSPLHF. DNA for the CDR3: TGTGCCAGCAGCTTAAAGGTGGATTCACCCCTCCACTTT.

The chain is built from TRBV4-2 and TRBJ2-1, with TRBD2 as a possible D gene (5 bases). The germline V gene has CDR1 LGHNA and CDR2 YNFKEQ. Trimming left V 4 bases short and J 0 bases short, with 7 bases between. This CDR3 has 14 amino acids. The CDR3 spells CASSLDSSYNEQFF. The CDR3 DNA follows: TGTGCCAGCAGCCTGGACTCCTCCTACAATGAGCAGTTCTTC.

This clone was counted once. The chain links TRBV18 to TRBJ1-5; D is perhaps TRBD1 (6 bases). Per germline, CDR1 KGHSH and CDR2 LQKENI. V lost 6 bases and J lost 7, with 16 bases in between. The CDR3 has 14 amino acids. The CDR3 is CASSPTGLGQPQHF. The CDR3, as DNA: TGTGCCAGCTCCCCCACAGGGCTCGGGCAGCCCCAGCATTTT.

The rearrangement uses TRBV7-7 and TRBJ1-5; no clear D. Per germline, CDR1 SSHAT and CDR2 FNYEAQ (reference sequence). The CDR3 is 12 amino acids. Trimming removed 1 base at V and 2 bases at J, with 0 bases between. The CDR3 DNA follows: TGTGCCAGCAGCTTAGGCAATCAGCCCCAGCATTTT. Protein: CASSLGNQPQHF.

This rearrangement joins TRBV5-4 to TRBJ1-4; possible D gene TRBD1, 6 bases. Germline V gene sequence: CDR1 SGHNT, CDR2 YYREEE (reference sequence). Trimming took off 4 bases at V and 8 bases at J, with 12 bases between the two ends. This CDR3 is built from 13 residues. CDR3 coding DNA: TGTGCCAGCAGCGCTGACAGGAAGGAAAAACTGTTTTTT. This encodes CASSADRKEKLFF. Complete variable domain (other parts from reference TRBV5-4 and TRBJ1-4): ETGVTQSPTHLIKTRGQQVTLRCSSQSGHNTVSWYQQALGQGPQFIFQYYREEENGRGNFPPRFSGLQFPNYSSELNVNALELDDSALYLCASSADRKEKLFFGSGTQLSVL.

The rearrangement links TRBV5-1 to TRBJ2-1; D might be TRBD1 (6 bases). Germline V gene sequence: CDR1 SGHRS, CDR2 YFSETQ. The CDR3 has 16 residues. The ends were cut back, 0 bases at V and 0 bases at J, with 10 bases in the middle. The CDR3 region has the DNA TGCGCCAGCAGCTTGGAGGGGGTGAGCTCCTACAATGAGCAGTTCTTC. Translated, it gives CASSLEGVSSYNEQFF.

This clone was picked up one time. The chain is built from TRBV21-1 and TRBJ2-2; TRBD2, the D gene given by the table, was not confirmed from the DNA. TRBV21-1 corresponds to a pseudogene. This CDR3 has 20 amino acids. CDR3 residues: CASSKLWRLAGVVDTGELFF. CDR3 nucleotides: TGTGCCAGCAGCAAACTATGGCGACTAGCGGGAGTCGTTGACACCGGGGAGCTGTTTTTT.

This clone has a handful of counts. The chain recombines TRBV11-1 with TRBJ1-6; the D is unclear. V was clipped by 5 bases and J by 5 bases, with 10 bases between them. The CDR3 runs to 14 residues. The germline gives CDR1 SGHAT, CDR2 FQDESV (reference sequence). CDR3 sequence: CASSRTGNNSPLHF. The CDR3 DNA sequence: TGTGCCAGCAGCCGGACGGGAAATAATTCACCCCTCCACTTT.

The CDR3 sequence: CASSLHGWAGPHQPQHF. CDR3 sequence (DNA): TGTGCCAGCAGCTTACACGGATGGGCCGGACCCCATCAGCCCCAGCATTTT. This chain links TRBV5-6 with TRBJ1-5; D gene unclear. Germline CDR1 is SGHDT and CDR2 is YYEEEE. There are 17 residues in the CDR3. With 2 bases removed from V and 5 bases from J, the gap between germline ends came to 20 bases.

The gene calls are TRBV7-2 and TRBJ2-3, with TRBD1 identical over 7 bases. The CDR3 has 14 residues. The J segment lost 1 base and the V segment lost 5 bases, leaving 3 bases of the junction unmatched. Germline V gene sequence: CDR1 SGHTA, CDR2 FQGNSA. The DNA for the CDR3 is TGTGCCAGCAGCACAGGACAGGGCACAGATACGCAGTATTTT. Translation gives CASSTGQGTDTQYF.

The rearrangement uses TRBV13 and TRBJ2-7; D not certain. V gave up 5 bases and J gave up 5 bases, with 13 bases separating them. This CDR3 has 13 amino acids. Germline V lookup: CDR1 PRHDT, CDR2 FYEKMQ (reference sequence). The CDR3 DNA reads TGTGCCAGCAGCCGTGCCCCCGGCGACGAGCAGTACTTC. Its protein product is CASSRAPGDEQYF.